This T cell receptor (beta chain) was obtained from a study of OX40 agonist ivuxolimab in advanced cancers. Study-wide background: The study treated patients with ivuxolimab, an agonistic anti-OX40 (CD134) antibody. Ivuxolimab was administered intravenously to patients at 0.01 to 10 mg/kg every 2 weeks. The eligibility criteria allowed prior anti-PD-1, anti-PD-L1 or anti-CTLA-4 therapy, and about 40% had some. The study, taken as a whole, reports: At 0.1 to 3.0 mg/kg and by week 6, clonal expansion occurred in CD4+ and CD8+ blood T cells.

Clones were read by immunoSEQ multiplex PCR, and TCRdb kept only the in-frame ones, dropping some. The data hold just under 85,000 clones, with roughly 85% observed a single time. This CDR3 contains 12 residues. This clone was counted a single time. Its antigen is undetermined. The chain couples TRBV12-2 to TRBJ2-7; the table's D call of TRBD2 was not tested on the DNA. TRBV12-2 is a recognized pseudogene. The clonotype comes from an adult with an advanced solid tumor such as melanoma, head and neck, liver or kidney cancer. The material was CD4+ or CD8+ T cells sorted from blood, obtained in a trial of the OX40 agonist ivuxolimab. CDR3 DNA: TGTGCAAGTCGCTCGCCGCGGGGGGGAGATTACTTC. As protein: CASRSPRGGDYF.